A single sample is the source of the 32 T cell receptor beta chains below, sequenced in a study of T cell changes during pregnancy in multiple sclerosis. The method was immunoSEQ multiplex PCR; TCRdb's version includes in-frame clones alone and lacks a portion of them. The data show some 80,000 clones, with 90% to 95% seen just once and roughly 1.2% held by the top ten. This specimen consisted of peripheral blood, obtained in the second trimester of pregnancy. Source of these receptors: a female donor with multiple sclerosis, enrolled in a pregnancy study.

This sequence joins TRBV19 and TRBJ2-5; a weak D match, TRBD1 (5 bases). This CDR3 comprises 13 residues. Germline V gene sequence: CDR1 LNHDA, CDR2 SQIVND (reference sequence). The V and J ends lost 3 bases and 4 bases respectively, with 9 bases between them. The CDR3 DNA follows: TGTGCCAGTAGTATCCAGGGTCCAGAGACCCAGTACTTC. Translation: CASSIQGPETQYF.

This chain uses TRBV11-2 with TRBJ1-1, with D tentatively TRBD1 (6 bases). This CDR3 region has 17 residues. Trimming pared 4 bases from V and 0 bases from J, leaving 18 bases between. Germline loops: CDR1 SGHAT, CDR2 FQNNGV. CDR3 bases: TGTGCCAGCAGCTCCGCCGAGCCAGGGGCGATGAACACTGAAGCTTTCTTT. As protein: CASSSAEPGAMNTEAFF.

The chain carries TRBV7-8 and TRBJ1-1; D call uncertain. In germline, CDR1 is SGHVS, CDR2 FQNEAQ. CDR3 length equals 14 residues. Trimming left V 10 bases short and J 1 base short, with 16 bases between. CDR3 coding DNA: TGTGCCAACACCCCCTTGGGCAAGAACACTGAAGCTTTCTTT. This sequence encodes CANTPLGKNTEAFF.

The chain joins TRBV7-9 to TRBJ2-7; TRBD1 matches at 9 bases. CDR1 is SEHNR, CDR2 FQNEAQ, per germline (reference sequence). The CDR3 is 14 residues long. J was trimmed by 5 bases and V by 5 bases; bases with no gene match: 7. CDR3: CASSVGQGSNEQYF. Written as DNA, the CDR3 is TGTGCCAGCAGCGTGGGACAGGGAAGCAACGAGCAGTACTTC.

This chain joins TRBV18 and TRBJ2-3; D gene uncertain. CDR3 length equals 12 residues. Germline V CDR1 and CDR2: KGHSH, LQKENI. Trimming stripped 3 bases from V and 2 bases from J, with 3 bases between. The CDR3, as DNA: TGTGCCAGCTCACCCAACACAGATACGCAGTATTTT. Amino acids: CASSPNTDTQYF. The full variable domain, rest sourced from reference TRBV18 and TRBJ2-3, is NAGVMQNPRHLVRRRGQEARLRCSPMKGHSHVYWYRQLPEEGLKFMVYLQKENIIDESGMPKERFSAEFPKEGPSILRIQQVVRGDSAAYFCASSPNTDTQYFGPGTRLTVL.

The V call is TRBV10-1, the J call TRBJ2-7; 10 positions agree with TRBD1. After removal of 7 bases from V and 6 bases from J, the junction contained 9 bases not matched to a gene. The germline V gene has CDR1 WNHNN and CDR2 SYGVQD (reference sequence). The CDR3 contains 14 residues. The CDR3 DNA sequence: TGCGCCAGCATCCTGGGGACAGGGGTTCTCGAGCAGTACTTC. It specifies CASILGTGVLEQYF.

This clone showed up just a few times. One junction end disagrees with the germline gene, perhaps due to a read error. The V and J genes are TRBV6-5 and TRBJ1-1, with TRBD1 identical over 7 bases. The CDR3 totals 13 residues. Looked up from germline, CDR1 is MNHEY and CDR2 is SVGAGI. The CDR3 loop reads CASSSQGRSMGHF. DNA for the CDR3: TGTGCCAGCAGTTCACAGGGGAGGAGTATGGGGCATTTT.

J is TRBJ2-3 and V is TRBV5-1, with 7 bases fitting TRBD2. V lost 2 bases to trimming and J lost 3 bases; unmatched junction nucleotides: 3. The CDR3 runs to 14 residues. The germline gives CDR1 SGHRS, CDR2 YFSETQ. In nucleotides, the CDR3 is TGCGCCAGCAGCTTACTAGCGCCGACAGATACGCAGTATTTT. This sequence encodes CASSLLAPTDTQYF. Together with reference TRBV5-1 and TRBJ2-3, the CDR3 gives the full variable domain: KAGVTQTPRYLIKTRGQQVTLSCSPISGHRSVSWYQQTPGQGLQFLFEYFSETQRNKGNFPGRFSGRQFSNSRSEMNVSTLELGDSALYLCASSLLAPTDTQYFGPGTRLTVL.

This clone was recorded only once. This rearrangement joins TRBV5-1 to TRBJ2-7; 10 bases map to TRBD1. Germline V gives CDR1 SGHRS, CDR2 YFSETQ. The CDR3 has 14 amino acids. With 4 bases clipped from V and 1 base from J, the junction kept 2 bases outside the gene matches. CDR3 loop: CASSRDRGSYEQYF. Here the CDR3 DNA reads TGCGCCAGCAGCCGGGACAGGGGTTCCTACGAGCAGTACTTC.

The chain couples TRBV5-5 to TRBJ2-3; 7 nucleotides align to TRBD1. V lost 4 bases and J lost 0; bases outside the gene matches: 5. Germline V gene lookup returns CDR1 SGHKS and CDR2 YYEKEE (reference sequence). This CDR3 spans 15 amino acids. This CDR3 is CASSLTGSSTDTQYF. The DNA of the CDR3 is TGTGCCAGCAGCCTGACAGGGTCTAGCACAGATACGCAGTATTTT.

The chain's CDR3 is CASSLEGTPGNTIYF. The DNA of the CDR3 is TGCGCCAGCAGCTTGGAAGGGACTCCTGGAAACACCATATATTTT. The V and J genes are TRBV5-1 and TRBJ1-3; weak D call: TRBD1 (5 bases). Germline-derived CDR1 and CDR2 are SGHRS and YFSETQ. The CDR3 spans 15 residues. Trimming left V 0 bases short and J 2 bases short, with 9 bases between.

The rearrangement joins TRBV7-3 to TRBJ2-6; D is ambiguous. This CDR3 spans 15 amino acids. V lost 0 bases and J 2 bases, leaving 5 bases between the germline ends. Looked up from germline, CDR1 is SGHTA and CDR2 is FQGTGA. CDR3 loop: CASSLTPAGANVLTF. CDR3 sequence (DNA): TGTGCCAGCAGCTTAACCCCAGCTGGGGCCAACGTCCTGACTTTC.

CDR3 DNA sequence: TGTGCCAGCAGCCAAGTGGTTGGCGGCACTGAAGCTTTCTTT. This sequence encodes CASSQVVGGTEAFF. The J gene is TRBJ1-1, the V gene TRBV14; D unclear. Per the germline V gene, CDR1 is SGHDN and CDR2 is FVKESK. The CDR3 length is 14 residues. V lost 1 base to trimming and J lost 4 bases, with 10 bases between them.

The chain uses TRBV28 and TRBJ2-1; TRBD2 agrees at 7 bases. Germline CDR1 is MDHEN and CDR2 is SYDVKM. With 8 bases clipped from V and 5 bases from J, the junction kept 12 bases outside the gene matches. This CDR3 has 15 residues. CDR3 nucleotide sequence: TGTGCCAGCCGAATTGGTACTAGCGTTAACAATGAGCAGTTCTTC. This gives the protein CASRIGTSVNNEQFF.

This rearrangement joins TRBV12-5 to TRBJ2-3; D may be TRBD1 (6 bases). Trimming removed 6 bases from V and 2 bases from J, with 12 bases in between. Germline assignment: CDR1 LGHNT and CDR2 FRNRAP. CDR3 length: 14 residues. The CDR3 DNA is TGTGCTAGTGGGCAGGGGCGTTTCACAGATACGCAGTATTTT. Protein product: CASGQGRFTDTQYF.

V and J are TRBV7-9 and TRBJ2-7, with a weak D call TRBD1 (5 bases). Trimming cost V 1 base and J 2 bases, with 12 bases left between them. This CDR3 is 15 amino acids long. Germline CDR1 is SEHNR and CDR2 is FQNEAQ (reference sequence). The CDR3 sequence: CASSLGGLQAYEQYF. The CDR3 bases are TGTGCCAGCAGCTTAGGGGGCCTTCAGGCCTACGAGCAGTACTTC.

This rearrangement joins TRBV28 to TRBJ2-7; 9 bases fit TRBD1. The CDR3 is made up of 13 amino acids. Germline CDR1 reads MDHEN; CDR2 reads SYDVKM. V lost 10 bases to trimming and J lost 5 bases; unmatched junction nucleotides: 9. CDR3 in amino acids: CAIMPGQGNEQYF. Written as DNA, the CDR3 is TGTGCCATCATGCCGGGACAGGGAAACGAGCAGTACTTC.

The chain uses TRBV4-1 and TRBJ1-2; a weak D match, TRBD1 (6 bases). CDR3 size: 15 residues. The germline V gene encodes CDR1 MGHRA and CDR2 YSYEKL. Trimming took 1 base from V and 4 from J, leaving 13 bases between them. CDR3 loop: CASSQVDSGVYGYTF. The DNA for the CDR3 is TGCGCCAGCAGCCAAGTCGACTCAGGGGTCTATGGCTACACCTTC.

The chain is built from TRBV27 and TRBJ1-1; 9 positions match TRBD1. The CDR3 extends over 13 amino acids. The V and J ends lost 5 bases and 5 bases, in that order; junction bases with no gene match: 3. The germline CDR1 and CDR2 sequences are MNHEY and SMNVEV (reference sequence). The CDR3 protein is CASSLDRGTEAFF. CDR3 in DNA: TGTGCCAGCAGTCTTGACAGGGGGACTGAAGCTTTCTTT.

The chain combines TRBV11-2 with TRBJ2-2, with D possibly matching TRBD1 (6 bases). Trimming took 8 bases from V and 4 from J, leaving 17 bases between them. Germline V gene data show CDR1 as SGHAT and CDR2 as FQNNGV. The CDR3 covers 15 residues. This CDR3 is CASLGAGESTGELFF. CDR3 nucleotide sequence: TGTGCCAGCTTAGGGGCAGGGGAGTCCACCGGGGAGCTGTTTTTT.

The chain carries TRBV7-9 and TRBJ2-5; the D gene is possibly TRBD2 (6 bases). The CDR3 length is 15 residues. Germline CDR1 and CDR2: SEHNR and FQNEAQ (reference sequence). Trimming removed 1 base at V and 1 base at J, with 10 bases between. In DNA, the CDR3 is TGTGCCAGCAGCTTAGGGTTAGCGGTCCAAGAGACCCAGTACTTC. It translates to CASSLGLAVQETQYF.

The CDR3 loop reads CASSPRDRGYEQYF. In DNA form, the CDR3 reads TGTGCCAGCTCACCAAGGGACAGGGGCTACGAGCAGTACTTC. This sequence joins TRBV18 and TRBJ2-7; 10 bases line up with TRBD1. The CDR3 has 14 amino acids. Trimming took 2 bases from V and 3 from J; bases not matched to a gene: 1. CDR1 is KGHSH, CDR2 LQKENI, per germline.

V is TRBV28 and J is TRBJ2-7; D may be TRBD2 (5 bases). Trimming removed 5 bases from V and 2 bases from J, with 19 bases in between. The CDR3 covers 16 residues. CDR1 is MDHEN, CDR2 SYDVKM, per germline. CDR3 nucleotides: TGTGCCAGCAGTCCCCCACGGGGAACCCTCACCTACGAGCAGTACTTC. Its protein is CASSPPRGTLTYEQYF.

The chain recombines TRBV4-1 with TRBJ1-2; possibly TRBD1 for D (6 bases). The V end was cut by 1 base, the J end by 7 bases, with 19 bases between. Germline assignment: CDR1 MGHRA and CDR2 YSYEKL. CDR3 length: 16 residues. CDR3 DNA sequence: TGCGCCAGCAGCCAAGCGGACCAGTTGGGGGCAGGTGGCTACACCTTC. Translated, it gives CASSQADQLGAGGYTF.

The chain recombines TRBV2 with TRBJ2-1; D ambiguous. Per germline, CDR1 SNHLY and CDR2 FYNNEI. CDR3 size: 12 residues. Between the trimmed V and J ends, which lost 2 bases and 10 bases, there was a span of 9 bases. The CDR3 nucleotides read TGTGCCAGCAGTGAATCAGGCTACGAGCAGTTCTTC. It specifies CASSESGYEQFF.

J is TRBJ2-1 and V is TRBV2; 9 bases agree with TRBD2. CDR1 and CDR2 (germline): SNHLY, FYNNEI. This CDR3 contains 14 residues. The V segment lost 5 bases and the J segment 7 bases; nucleotides outside the gene matches: 6. The CDR3 spells CASSTGTSKNEQFF. CDR3 nucleotides: TGTGCCAGCAGTACCGGGACTAGCAAGAATGAGCAGTTCTTC.

This clone is a singleton in its sample. The chain links TRBV19 to TRBJ2-2, with a tentative D call TRBD2 (5 bases). Trimming cost V 1 base and J 4 bases, with 10 bases left between them. Per the germline V gene, CDR1 is LNHDA and CDR2 is SQIVND (reference sequence). CDR3 length equals 15 residues. CDR3 protein: CASSIGRGSTGELFF. DNA for the CDR3: TGTGCCAGTAGTATAGGCCGGGGTTCCACCGGGGAGCTGTTTTTT.

The chain carries TRBV27 and TRBJ2-7; 7 bases map to TRBD2. The CDR3 has 14 amino acids. Germline V lookup: CDR1 MNHEY, CDR2 SMNVEV (reference sequence). With 6 bases clipped from V and 3 bases from J, the junction kept 8 bases outside the gene matches. Written as DNA, the CDR3 is TGTGCCAGCAGGCCCCCACGGGGGGTCTACGAGCAGTACTTC. It codes for CASRPPRGVYEQYF.

This rearrangement joins TRBV4-1 to TRBJ2-7; maybe TRBD2 (6 bases). Germline lookup yields CDR1 MGHRA and CDR2 YSYEKL. CDR3 length: 15 residues. The V and J ends lost 1 base and 2 bases respectively, with 12 bases between them. CDR3: CASSQGPGVAYEQYF. In DNA, the CDR3 is TGCGCCAGCAGCCAAGGACCGGGGGTCGCCTACGAGCAGTACTTC.

J is TRBJ2-5 and V is TRBV11-1; possibly TRBD1 for D (6 bases). Germline CDR1 reads SGHAT; CDR2 reads FQDESV (reference sequence). V shed 5 bases and J shed 4 bases, with 17 bases lying between them. The CDR3 has 15 residues. CDR3 protein: CASSRGVLGGETQYF. Written as DNA, the CDR3 is TGTGCCAGCAGCCGAGGTGTTTTAGGGGGAGAGACCCAGTACTTC.

The chain combines TRBV6-5 with TRBJ2-4, with D perhaps matching TRBD1 (6 bases). The germline V gene has CDR1 MNHEY and CDR2 SVGAGI. Trimming took off 5 bases at V and 0 bases at J, with 11 bases between the two ends. The CDR3 is 15 residues long. The CDR3 sequence is CASSTGRLAKNIQYF. The CDR3 coding sequence is TGTGCCAGCAGTACAGGGCGCTTAGCCAAAAACATTCAGTACTTC.

This chain uses TRBV5-1 with TRBJ1-1, with D possibly TRBD1 on 5 matching bases. The V end lost 2 bases, the J end lost 1 base, and 9 bases lay between the germline ends. Germline V gene lookup returns CDR1 SGHRS and CDR2 YFSETQ. This CDR3 has 14 residues. DNA of the CDR3: TGCGCCAGCAGCTTATCCGGGGGGAACACTGAAGCTTTCTTT. It encodes CASSLSGGNTEAFF.